The source of this T cell receptor beta chain is a study of tumor-infiltrating lymphocytes in glioblastoma multiforme. Study-level points and caveats: The T cells in this sample were not sorted into functional subsets. Clone frequencies may be distorted by unequal TCR transcripts per cell.

This clonotype counts as hyperexpanded (1% or more). The target antigen is unknown. TCR beta libraries were built from RNA through three nested multiplex PCR rounds using modified ARM-PCR. TCRB cDNA was made from around 0.5 ug total RNA. TCRdb re-called the multiplex PCR reads with MiXCR, one entry per CDR3 protein. The table has about 12,000 distinct CDR3 sequences, around 60% seen once. CDR3 length: 13 residues. Looked up from germline, CDR1 is MGHRA and CDR2 is YSYEKL. V was pared by 0 bases and J by 5 bases, with 7 bases between. V usage is TRBV4-1 and J usage is TRBJ1-1; D is undetermined. The material sequenced was brain tumor tissue. The receptor was derived from a male donor with glioblastoma. The CDR3 nucleotides are TGCGCCAGCAGCCAAGAGATTTCGACTGAAGCTTTCTTT. Residues: CASSQEISTEAFF.